The 28 T cell receptor beta chains below all came from one sample that was sequenced in a study of blood T cell repertoires in COVID-19. TCRdb keeps only in-frame clones here, not all; method: immunoSEQ multiplex PCR. The sample shows around 370,000 clones, around 90% of them seen only once. The specimen was peripheral blood. All receptors derive from a woman aged 18 to 35 who had recovered from COVID-19.

This clone was seen a single time. The rearrangement joins TRBV7-9 to TRBJ1-2; TRBD1 might be the D (5 bases). The CDR3 runs to 15 residues. Germline loops: CDR1 SEHNR, CDR2 FQNEAQ (reference sequence). V was shortened by 5 bases and J by 8 bases, with 21 bases between the two germline ends. The CDR3 DNA reads TGTGCCAGCAGCCCGATAGCTGCCAGGGCGAAAGGCTACACCTTC. It yields the protein CASSPIAARAKGYTF. Together with reference TRBV7-9 and TRBJ1-2, the CDR3 gives the full variable domain: DTGVSQNPRHKITKRGQNVTFRCDPISEHNRLYWYRQTLGQGPEFLTYFQNEAQLEKSRLLSDRFSAERPKGSFSTLEIQRTEQGDSAMYLCASSPIAARAKGYTFGSGTRLTVV.

V gene TRBV9 combines with J gene TRBJ2-2, with TRBD2 matching 12 bases. V lost 7 bases and J lost 0; bases outside the gene matches: 10. This CDR3 is 18 amino acids long. Germline CDR1 SGDLS, CDR2 YYNGEE. The chain's CDR3 is CASSVRLAGASNTGELFF. The CDR3 DNA sequence: TGTGCCAGCTCCGTTAGACTAGCGGGAGCCTCGAACACCGGGGAGCTGTTTTTT. Supplemented by reference TRBV9 and TRBJ2-2, the full variable domain reads DSGVTQTPKHLITATGQRVTLRCSPRSGDLSVYWYQQSLDQGLQFLIQYYNGEERAKGNILERFSAQQFPDLHSELNLSSLELGDSALYFCASSVRLAGASNTGELFFGEGSRLTVL.

CDR3: CASSSGATISGANVLTF. Written as DNA, the CDR3 is TGTGCCAGCAGTTCAGGGGCCACAATTTCTGGGGCCAACGTCCTGACTTTC. The chain uses TRBV27 and TRBJ2-6; weak D call: TRBD1 (6 bases). V lost 4 bases and J lost 1, with 14 bases in between. Germline V gives CDR1 MNHEY, CDR2 SMNVEV (reference sequence). This CDR3 has 17 amino acids.

J is TRBJ2-1 and V is TRBV6-5; 7 bases are shared with TRBD1. J was trimmed by 6 bases and V by 5 bases; bases with no gene match: 10. The V gene's germline CDR1 is MNHEY and CDR2 SVGAGI. The CDR3 is 15 amino acids. In DNA form, the CDR3 reads TGTGCCAGCAGTACGCGACAGGGTTGGGCCAATGAGCAGTTCTTC. Translating it yields CASSTRQGWANEQFF.

This chain links TRBV10-2 with TRBJ1-2; TRBD1 aligns across 8 bases. This CDR3 has 15 residues. V trimming: 0 bases; J trimming: 4 bases; junction bases outside the gene matches: 4. From germline, CDR1 is WSHSY and CDR2 SAAADI. CDR3 residues: CASSESWTGSYGYTF. The CDR3 nucleotides are TGCGCCAGCAGTGAGTCGTGGACAGGGTCCTATGGCTACACCTTC.

Written as DNA, the CDR3 is TGTGCCAGCAGCCAGGCGGGTCGGAACACTGAAGCTTTCTTT. As protein: CASSQAGRNTEAFF. The J gene is TRBJ1-1, the V gene TRBV7-8; D is unclear. The V end lost 5 bases, the J end lost 1 base, and 11 bases lay between the germline ends. This CDR3 spans 14 amino acids. Germline CDR1 and CDR2: SGHVS and FQNEAQ.

The chain is built from TRBV2 and TRBJ2-2; no firm D call. Deletions cut 8 bases from V and 4 bases from J, with 11 bases between. From germline, CDR1 is SNHLY and CDR2 FYNNEI. CDR3 length: 13 residues. The CDR3 bases are TGTGCCAGCCGTCGGAGTAGCACCGGGGAGCTGTTTTTT. This sequence encodes CASRRSSTGELFF.

V is TRBV15 and J is TRBJ2-7; no reliable D call. This CDR3 has 16 residues. Germline assignment: CDR1 LNHNV and CDR2 YYDKDF (reference sequence). V was shortened by 0 bases and J by 0 bases, with 12 bases between the two germline ends. CDR3 loop: CATSRDLKRPSYEQYV. The CDR3 DNA reads TGTGCCACCAGCAGAGATCTCAAGCGACCCTCCTACGAGCAGTACGTC.

The gene calls are TRBV16 and TRBJ1-2; a possible D gene is TRBD1 (5 bases). Germline V CDR1 and CDR2: KGHSY, FQNENV. The CDR3 covers 15 residues. V was pared by 0 bases and J by 3 bases, with 11 bases between. The CDR3 DNA follows: TGTGCCAGCAGCCAATCCCCAGGGATTTACTATGGCTACACCTTC. This translates into CASSQSPGIYYGYTF.

V and J are TRBV27 and TRBJ1-6, with D possibly TRBD1 on 5 matching bases. The CDR3 has 13 amino acids. CDR1 and CDR2 (germline): MNHEY, SMNVEV (reference sequence). Trimming pared 2 bases from V and 8 bases from J, leaving 7 bases between. CDR3 sequence reads: CASSLGAHSPLHF. As DNA, the CDR3 is TGTGCCAGCAGTTTAGGGGCCCATTCACCCCTCCACTTT.

The V and J genes are TRBV5-8 and TRBJ2-7; a weak D match, TRBD1 (5 bases). The CDR3 runs to 14 residues. The V gene's germline CDR1 is SGHTS and CDR2 YDEGEE. V was trimmed by 2 bases and J by 3 bases, leaving 12 bases between them. The CDR3, as DNA: TGTGCCAGCAGCTTTTCGACAGAAAGCTACGAGCAGTACGTC. As protein: CASSFSTESYEQYV.

The count of this clone is one. The V and J genes are TRBV9 and TRBJ1-2; 7 bases align to TRBD1. The CDR3 is made up of 15 amino acids. Germline V gene lookup returns CDR1 SGDLS and CDR2 YYNGEE. Trimming at V came to 2 bases and at J to 4 bases, leaving 8 bases not matched to a gene. CDR3: CASSVSTQGIYGYTF. As DNA, the CDR3 is TGTGCCAGCAGCGTTAGTACACAGGGGATCTATGGCTACACCTTC.

This chain joins TRBV6-5 and TRBJ1-6; D uncertain. Germline assignment: CDR1 MNHEY and CDR2 SVGAGI. V was shortened by 5 bases and J by 9 bases, with 17 bases between the two germline ends. The CDR3 totals 15 residues. CDR3 DNA: TGTGCCAGCAGTCAATGGGAGGGTTCGGGTTCACCCCTCCACTTT. This translates into CASSQWEGSGSPLHF.

This rearrangement joins TRBV18 to TRBJ1-6; 8 bases are a match to TRBD1. CDR1 is KGHSH, CDR2 LQKENI, per germline. V shed 3 bases, J shed 10 bases, and the junction held 8 bases outside the gene matches. The CDR3 runs 15 residues. CDR3 loop: CASSPDRGQGSPLHF. CDR3 nucleotide sequence: TGTGCCAGCTCACCCGACAGGGGACAAGGATCACCCCTCCACTTT.

The V gene is TRBV7-8, the J gene TRBJ2-7; D gene uncertain. The CDR3 runs 13 residues. V shed 5 bases and J shed 6 bases, with 14 bases lying between them. The germline gives CDR1 SGHVS, CDR2 FQNEAQ. The CDR3: CASSDGAATEQYV. The DNA of the CDR3 is TGTGCCAGCAGCGATGGCGCAGCGACCGAGCAGTACGTC.

This clone was seen only once. The chain couples TRBV10-2 to TRBJ2-7; D unresolved. CDR1 is WSHSY and CDR2 is SAAADI in the germline V gene. V lost 3 bases, J lost 2 bases, and 11 bases lay in between. CDR3 length: 14 residues. CDR3 nucleotide sequence: TGCGCCAGCAGTGATACCAGGCACCCCTACGAGCAGTACGTC. Protein: CASSDTRHPYEQYV.

V usage is TRBV9 and J usage is TRBJ1-3; 10 bases fit TRBD1. V lost 3 bases, J lost 3 bases, and 9 bases stayed unmatched. This CDR3 has 17 residues. Germline V lookup: CDR1 SGDLS, CDR2 YYNGEE. Written as DNA, the CDR3 is TGTGCCAGCAGCGCTACGACAGGGGGCCATTTTGGAAACACCATATATTTT. Its translation: CASSATTGGHFGNTIYF.

The rearrangement links TRBV7-9 to TRBJ1-2; weak D call: TRBD1 (5 bases). There are 14 residues in the CDR3. Germline loops: CDR1 SEHNR, CDR2 FQNEAQ (reference sequence). V shed 5 bases and J shed 6 bases, with 16 bases lying between them. Written as DNA, the CDR3 is TGTGCCAGCAGCGGGGCGGTGGCAGGTGATGGCTACACCTTC. Protein: CASSGAVAGDGYTF.

This chain uses TRBV4-1 with TRBJ1-3, with D perhaps matching TRBD1 (6 bases). The CDR3 is made up of 17 amino acids. V was pared by 0 bases and J by 0 bases, with 12 bases between. Germline V gene sequence: CDR1 MGHRA, CDR2 YSYEKL. The CDR3 DNA sequence: TGCGCCAGCAGCCAAGAGGTACGGACAGTCTCTGGAAACACCATATATTTT. Protein product: CASSQEVRTVSGNTIYF.

The chain recombines TRBV29-1 with TRBJ1-1; the D is unclear. CDR1 and CDR2 from the germline V gene are SQVTM and ANQGSEA. The CDR3 totals 14 residues. Trimming removed 3 bases at V and 5 bases at J, with 16 bases between. The CDR3 spells CSVDPLNSLTEAFF. The CDR3 DNA follows: TGCAGCGTTGATCCTTTGAACTCGCTAACTGAAGCTTTCTTT.

V is TRBV4-1 and J is TRBJ2-5; the match to TRBD2 covers 11 bases. The CDR3 is 18 amino acids. Germline assignment: CDR1 MGHRA and CDR2 YSYEKL. V shed 3 bases and J 2 bases; nucleotides not matched to a gene: 11. The CDR3 reads CASSQLIFLAGGQETQYF. As DNA, the CDR3 is TGCGCCAGCAGCCAGCTAATTTTTCTAGCGGGAGGACAAGAGACCCAGTACTTC.

On this clone itself: At one end the junction does not follow the germline gene, possibly because of a read error. The chain couples TRBV7-8 to TRBJ1-2, with 9 nucleotides matching TRBD1. The CDR3 covers 17 residues. Germline assignment: CDR1 SGHVS and CDR2 FQNEAQ. The CDR3 loop reads CASSPRDRASSDYRYTF. Here the CDR3 DNA reads TGTGCCAGCAGCCCCCGGGACAGGGCGAGTTCCGACTATCGCTACACCTTC.

There are a few counts of this clone. CDR3: CASRPLAGGPSEQFF. The CDR3 DNA is TGTGCCAGCAGACCTTTAGCGGGAGGGCCTAGTGAGCAGTTCTTC. V usage is TRBV6-5 and J usage is TRBJ2-1; 11 bases are shared with TRBD2. The CDR3 has 15 amino acids. V shed 6 bases, J shed 9 bases, and the junction held 10 bases outside the gene matches. Germline CDR1 MNHEY, CDR2 SVGAGI.

The chain links TRBV19 to TRBJ2-1; maybe TRBD1 (6 bases). V lost 3 bases and J 5 bases, leaving 20 bases between the germline ends. The CDR3 has 17 residues. Germline V gives CDR1 LNHDA, CDR2 SQIVND (reference sequence). The CDR3 DNA reads as TGTGCCAGTAGTATGTTCTTTAAGAACAGGGAGCACAATGAGCAGTTCTTC. Protein: CASSMFFKNREHNEQFF. Full variable domain (remainder filled in from reference TRBV19 and TRBJ2-1): DGGITQSPKYLFRKEGQNVTLSCEQNLNHDAMYWYRQDPGQGLRLIYYSQIVNDFQKGDIAEGYSVSREKKESFPLTVTSAQKNPTAFYLCASSMFFKNREHNEQFFGPGTRLTVL.

This chain uses TRBV4-1 with TRBJ2-1, with 7 bases fitting TRBD1. Germline V lookup: CDR1 MGHRA, CDR2 YSYEKL. V gave up 0 bases and J gave up 2 bases; unmatched junction bases: 10. This CDR3 spans 18 amino acids. The CDR3 DNA is TGCGCCAGCAGCCAAGATGGGACAGCGTCCCCACCCTACAATGAGCAGTTCTTC. Encoded protein: CASSQDGTASPPYNEQFF.

The chain employs TRBV27 and TRBJ1-2; D remains unclear. Germline loops: CDR1 MNHEY, CDR2 SMNVEV (reference sequence). V lost 3 bases and J 4 bases, leaving 12 bases between the germline ends. The CDR3 length is 14 residues. CDR3 nucleotide sequence: TGTGCCAGCAGTTTCATTCGGTCTTCCTATGGCTACACCTTC. It codes for CASSFIRSSYGYTF.

This chain joins TRBV6-6 and TRBJ1-3; no definite D call. The CDR3 spans 15 residues. From germline, CDR1 is MNHNY and CDR2 SVGAGI (reference sequence). V was cut by 4 bases and J by 0 bases, with 10 bases left in between. This CDR3 reads CASSSSPSSGNTIYF. CDR3 DNA sequence: TGTGCCAGCAGTTCAAGCCCGAGCTCTGGAAACACCATATATTTT.

The chain uses TRBV29-1 and TRBJ1-2; no clear D gene. Trimming removed 4 bases from V and 7 bases from J, with 19 bases in between. The CDR3 covers 14 residues. Germline CDR1 SQVTM, CDR2 ANQGSEA. The CDR3 coding sequence is TGCAGCGTTGTGCCACTCCGGGTTTCGGGTGGCTACACCTTC. It codes for CSVVPLRVSGGYTF. Together with reference TRBV29-1 and TRBJ1-2, the CDR3 gives the full variable domain: SAVISQKPSRDICQRGTSLTIQCQVDSQVTMMFWYRQQPGQSLTLIATANQGSEATYESGFVIDKFPISRPNLTFSTLTVSNMSPEDSSIYLCSVVPLRVSGGYTFGSGTRLTVV.